This paragraph covers one TCR beta chain sequence. The target antigen is unknown. TCR beta VDJ combinations and CDR3 sequences were profiled from genomic DNA. A single record per CDR3 protein comes from TCRdb applying MiXCR to the reads. The table has roughly 200,000 distinct CDR3 sequences, approximately 60% seen once. These data come from a study of CD8+CD57+ T cells in acquired aplastic anemia. Study background: On average, sorted CD4+ and CD8+ cells gave 2.5 to 4 ug of DNA.

Findings of the study overall: About 30 was the count of CD8+ CDR3 sequences that patients shared with controls. Patients and healthy controls showed no significant CD8+ Simpson's diversity difference.

Germline CDR1 and CDR2: SGHTA and FQGNSA. This CDR3 region has 16 residues. The V and J ends lost 1 base and 4 bases, in that order; junction bases with no gene match: 9. This clonotype was obtained from a human donor in good health. Source material: sorted CD4+, CD8+, or CD8+CD57+ T cells (not recorded which) from PBMCs. The chain employs TRBV7-2 and TRBJ1-2, with TRBD1 matching over 7 bases. CDR3 bases: TGTGCCAGCAGCTTAGGCCGTGCGAGACAGGGCTATGGCTACACCTTC. Amino acid sequence: CASSLGRARQGYGYTF.